This T cell receptor beta chain was retrieved from a study of radiotherapy plus CTLA-4 blockade in lung cancer. TCRdb keeps only in-frame clones here, not all; method: immunoSEQ multiplex PCR. This sample has some 45,000 clones, with more than 70% found just once. The sequence derives from a human donor with non-small cell lung cancer who had stable disease on radiotherapy plus ipilimumab. The specimen was peripheral blood, collected from a patient treated with radiotherapy plus ipilimumab.

The CDR3 DNA follows: TGTGCCAGCAGCTTAGGAGGGGGGGCGACTGCTAACACTGAAGCTTTCTTT. It is translated as CASSLGGGATANTEAFF. The V call is TRBV7-2, the J call TRBJ1-1; D might be TRBD1 (6 bases). Germline V lookup: CDR1 SGHTA, CDR2 FQGNSA. The CDR3 spans 17 residues. The V gene lost 1 base and the J gene lost 2 bases, with 17 bases spanning the gap.